These T cell receptor beta chains were read from a single sample in a study of response to subunit inactivated influenza vaccine. One entry per CDR3 protein, called by TCRdb with MiXCR from the RT-PCR reads. The sample has about half a million distinct CDR3 sequences; 11% are singletons. The sample here was PBMCs from blood, taken roughly 46 days after vaccination. These receptors originate from a man in his fifties who received an inactivated influenza vaccine. Both conserved end residues are part of each CDR3. Fields, in order: V gene, D gene, J gene, clone size, CDR3 DNA, CDR3 protein. The D gene is left open where the match is weak. Expanded clones are given a class, and other clones once, few, many or no size at all.

V gene: TRBV18
D gene: TRBD1
J gene: TRBJ2-1
clone size: few
CDR3 DNA: TGTGCCAGCTCACCTTTCCGGGACAGGGGAGACAATGAGCAGTTCTTC
CDR3 protein: CASSPFRDRGDNEQFF

V gene: TRBV4-3
D gene: -
J gene: TRBJ2-7
clone size: -
CDR3 DNA: TGCGCCAGCAGCCAAGTGGACAGCTCCTACGAGCAGTACTTC
CDR3 protein: CASSQVDSSYEQYF

V gene: TRBV15
D gene: -
J gene: TRBJ2-5
clone size: few
CDR3 DNA: TGTGCCACCAGCCCCCCCCGGGAGACCCAGTACTTC
CDR3 protein: CATSPPRETQYF

V gene: TRBV12-3/TRBV12-4
D gene: -
J gene: TRBJ2-7
clone size: -
CDR3 DNA: TGTGCCAGCAGTCCTCGCCACAGGGTCCCCTCCTACGAGCAGTACTTC
CDR3 protein: CASSPRHRVPSYEQYF

V gene: TRBV6-1
D gene: TRBD2
J gene: TRBJ2-5
clone size: -
CDR3 DNA: TGTGCCAGCACCCTCCTGGGGGGAGGGGATAGGGAGACCCAGTACTTC
CDR3 protein: CASTLLGGGDRETQYF

V gene: TRBV4-3
D gene: -
J gene: TRBJ2-2
clone size: few
CDR3 DNA: TGCGCCAGCAGCCAAGAGCAGGGTACCGGGGAGCTGTTTTTT
CDR3 protein: CASSQEQGTGELFF

V gene: TRBV11-2
D gene: -
J gene: TRBJ2-3
clone size: -
CDR3 DNA: TGTGCCAGCAGCTTAGATCCACTCTCTAGCACAGATACGCAGTATTTT
CDR3 protein: CASSLDPLSSTDTQYF

V gene: TRBV12-3/TRBV12-4
D gene: -
J gene: TRBJ2-7
clone size: many
CDR3 DNA: TGTGCCAGCAGCGACAGTGTTCGCTCCTACGAGCAGTACTTC
CDR3 protein: CASSDSVRSYEQYF

V gene: TRBV4-3
D gene: -
J gene: TRBJ1-1
clone size: few
CDR3 DNA: TGCGCCAGCAGCCAAGATCACGAGAGGGGCACTGAAGCTTTCTTT
CDR3 protein: CASSQDHERGTEAFF

V gene: TRBV12-3/TRBV12-4
D gene: -
J gene: TRBJ1-6
clone size: few
CDR3 DNA: TGTGCCAGCAGTAAACCCGGGACTTTTAATTCACCCCTCCACTTT
CDR3 protein: CASSKPGTFNSPLHF

V gene: TRBV12-3/TRBV12-4
D gene: TRBD1
J gene: TRBJ1-6
clone size: few
CDR3 DNA: TGTGCCAGCACCCCGGGACAGCCTTTTGGAACCCTCCACTTT
CDR3 protein: CASTPGQPFGTLHF

V gene: TRBV9
D gene: -
J gene: TRBJ2-1
clone size: -
CDR3 DNA: TGTGCCAGCAGCGCACCTTCCGGGCGCTCCTACAATGAGCAGTTCTTC
CDR3 protein: CASSAPSGRSYNEQFF

V gene: TRBV7-2
D gene: TRBD1
J gene: TRBJ2-1
clone size: many
CDR3 DNA: TGTGCCAGCAGCTCCCGACAGGGGAGCTCCTACAATGAGCAGTTCTTC
CDR3 protein: CASSSRQGSSYNEQFF

V gene: TRBV29-1
D gene: -
J gene: TRBJ1-1
clone size: -
CDR3 DNA: TGCAGCGTTGTTGGACGGGTGAACACTGAAGCTTTCTTT
CDR3 protein: CSVVGRVNTEAFF

V gene: TRBV28
D gene: -
J gene: TRBJ2-7
clone size: few
CDR3 DNA: TGTGCCAGCAGATCTAGCGCCTACGAGCAGTACTTC
CDR3 protein: CASRSSAYEQYF

V gene: TRBV5-6
D gene: -
J gene: TRBJ1-3
clone size: -
CDR3 DNA: TGTGCCAGCAGCTTGGGACAAAGCGGAAACACCATATATTTT
CDR3 protein: CASSLGQSGNTIYF

V gene: TRBV6-5
D gene: TRBD1
J gene: TRBJ2-7
clone size: few
CDR3 DNA: TGTGCCAGCAGTTACTCGTTGACCGGGACAGGGGGGTACGAGCAGTACTTC
CDR3 protein: CASSYSLTGTGGYEQYF

V gene: TRBV10-1
D gene: -
J gene: TRBJ2-3
clone size: -
CDR3 DNA: TGCGCCAGCAGTGATTCCGACCCTCGCACAGATACGCAGTATTTT
CDR3 protein: CASSDSDPRTDTQYF

V gene: TRBV7-9
D gene: TRBD1
J gene: TRBJ1-5
clone size: once
CDR3 DNA: TGTGCCAGCAGCACCGGGGACAGTTTTCGATATTTT
CDR3 protein: CASSTGDSFRYF

V gene: TRBV5-1
D gene: -
J gene: TRBJ2-7
clone size: few
CDR3 DNA: TGCGCCAGCGGTTCAGATTCCTACGAGCAGTACTTC
CDR3 protein: CASGSDSYEQYF

V gene: TRBV4-1
D gene: -
J gene: TRBJ1-1
clone size: few
CDR3 DNA: TGCGCCAGCAGCCAAGACCGCATCGGCAACACTGAAGCTTTCTTT
CDR3 protein: CASSQDRIGNTEAFF

V gene: TRBV6-6
D gene: -
J gene: TRBJ2-7
clone size: -
CDR3 DNA: TGTGCCAGCAGTTCGGGGCTACTGGGGCAGTACTTC
CDR3 protein: CASSSGLLGQYF

V gene: TRBV28
D gene: -
J gene: TRBJ1-6
clone size: -
CDR3 DNA: TGTGCCAGCACCCTAGATCCCAATAATTCACCCCTCCACTTT
CDR3 protein: CASTLDPNNSPLHF

V gene: TRBV18
D gene: TRBD1
J gene: TRBJ1-2
clone size: -
CDR3 DNA: TGTGCCAGCTCCGGGGACAGAGCCTATGGCTACACCTTC
CDR3 protein: CASSGDRAYGYTF

V gene: TRBV24-1
D gene: TRBD2
J gene: TRBJ2-2
clone size: many
CDR3 DNA: TGTGCCACCAGTGCTGGGCGGGTAGCGGGGGGCATCAACACCGGGGAGCTGTTTTTT
CDR3 protein: CATSAGRVAGGINTGELFF

V gene: TRBV7-2
D gene: -
J gene: TRBJ2-7
clone size: -
CDR3 DNA: TGTGCCAGCAGCCCGGCTGTAAAGGATCACGAGCAGTACTTC
CDR3 protein: CASSPAVKDHEQYF

V gene: TRBV5-1
D gene: TRBD2
J gene: TRBJ2-1
clone size: many
CDR3 DNA: TGCGCCAGCAGCTTGGGGTGGCTAGCGGGAAACAATGAGCAGTTCTTC
CDR3 protein: CASSLGWLAGNNEQFF

V gene: TRBV15
D gene: -
J gene: TRBJ1-4
clone size: many
CDR3 DNA: TGTGCCACCAGCAGAGATAGTTTATTGAGGCTCGGGGAAGAAAAACTGTTTTTT
CDR3 protein: CATSRDSLLRLGEEKLFF

V gene: TRBV11-2
D gene: TRBD1
J gene: TRBJ2-1
clone size: -
CDR3 DNA: TGTGCCAGCAGCTTTGGGCTCTGGGGACAGGGCGTCAATGAGCAGTTCTTC
CDR3 protein: CASSFGLWGQGVNEQFF

V gene: TRBV24-1
D gene: TRBD1
J gene: TRBJ2-5
clone size: few
CDR3 DNA: TGTGCCACCAGGGGAAGGGGGCTTGAGACCCAGTACTTC
CDR3 protein: CATRGRGLETQYF

V gene: TRBV4-2
D gene: -
J gene: TRBJ1-6
clone size: -
CDR3 DNA: TGTGCCAGCAGCCAAGATGGGCAGAGAAATTCACCCCTCCACTTT
CDR3 protein: CASSQDGQRNSPLHF

V gene: TRBV6-2/TRBV6-3
D gene: -
J gene: TRBJ2-1
clone size: -
CDR3 DNA: TGTGCCAGCAGTACCGGGGGACAGCACTCCTACAATGAGCAGTTCTTC
CDR3 protein: CASSTGGQHSYNEQFF

V gene: TRBV30
D gene: TRBD2
J gene: TRBJ2-1
clone size: -
CDR3 DNA: TGTGCCTGGAGTCGGGGGCCTCAGGGACTAGCGGGGAATGAGCAGTTCTTC
CDR3 protein: CAWSRGPQGLAGNEQFF

V gene: TRBV5-1
D gene: TRBD2
J gene: TRBJ2-3
clone size: few
CDR3 DNA: TGCGCCAGCAGCTTCCCGGGGGGGCCCGCAGATACGCAGTATTTT
CDR3 protein: CASSFPGGPADTQYF

V gene: TRBV7-2
D gene: TRBD1
J gene: TRBJ2-2
clone size: -
CDR3 DNA: TGTGCCAGCAGCACCGGGACAGGGTGGGTCACCGGGGAGCTGTTTTTT
CDR3 protein: CASSTGTGWVTGELFF

V gene: TRBV12-3/TRBV12-4
D gene: TRBD2
J gene: TRBJ2-1
clone size: many
CDR3 DNA: TGTGCCAGCAGTTTGGAGCGGGAGGGCCAAACTGAGCAGTTCTTC
CDR3 protein: CASSLEREGQTEQFF

V gene: TRBV10-3
D gene: TRBD1
J gene: TRBJ1-5
clone size: few
CDR3 DNA: TGTGCCATCAGTGGAACAGGGGGCCCTCAGCCCCAGCATTTT
CDR3 protein: CAISGTGGPQPQHF

V gene: TRBV12-3/TRBV12-4
D gene: -
J gene: TRBJ2-1
clone size: few
CDR3 DNA: TGTGCCAGCAGCGACAATTGGGGGCAGAGCTCCTACAATGAGCAGTTCTTC
CDR3 protein: CASSDNWGQSSYNEQFF

V gene: TRBV7-9
D gene: -
J gene: TRBJ1-5
clone size: -
CDR3 DNA: TGTGCCAGCAGCTTAGAGGGAGGGCCCCAGCATTTT
CDR3 protein: CASSLEGGPQHF

V gene: TRBV28
D gene: TRBD1
J gene: TRBJ2-3
clone size: -
CDR3 DNA: TGTGCCAGCAGTCCGACAGGGGTCCTTAGCACAGATACGCAGTATTTT
CDR3 protein: CASSPTGVLSTDTQYF

V gene: TRBV12-3/TRBV12-4
D gene: TRBD1
J gene: TRBJ1-5
clone size: many
CDR3 DNA: TGTGCCAGCAGTTTGACAGGGGGAGGCCAGCCCCAGCATTTT
CDR3 protein: CASSLTGGGQPQHF

V gene: TRBV7-2
D gene: -
J gene: TRBJ2-5
clone size: many
CDR3 DNA: TGTGCCAGCAGCTTAGGGGCCCAAGAGACCCAGTACTTC
CDR3 protein: CASSLGAQETQYF

V gene: TRBV7-2
D gene: -
J gene: TRBJ2-1
clone size: -
CDR3 DNA: TGTGCCAGCAGTTGGGACGCAAACAATGAGCAGTTCTTC
CDR3 protein: CASSWDANNEQFF

V gene: TRBV19
D gene: TRBD1
J gene: TRBJ2-1
clone size: -
CDR3 DNA: TGTGCCAGTTCCCAGGGGGCTTTCGGTGAGCAGTTCTTC
CDR3 protein: CASSQGAFGEQFF

V gene: TRBV7-9
D gene: -
J gene: TRBJ1-6
clone size: -
CDR3 DNA: TGTGCCAGCAGCTTAGTCGGGGGGTCCTATAATTCACCCCTCCACTTT
CDR3 protein: CASSLVGGSYNSPLHF

V gene: TRBV25-1
D gene: -
J gene: TRBJ2-7
clone size: -
CDR3 DNA: TGTGCCAGCAGTCCGCTAAATCATGGGGCAGGAAGAGGCTACGAGCAGTACTTC
CDR3 protein: CASSPLNHGAGRGYEQYF

V gene: TRBV12-3/TRBV12-4
D gene: -
J gene: TRBJ2-6
clone size: -
CDR3 DNA: TGTGCCAGCACCACGACCCGGGCCCCTGGGGCCAACGTCCTGACTTTC
CDR3 protein: CASTTTRAPGANVLTF

V gene: TRBV12-3/TRBV12-4
D gene: -
J gene: TRBJ2-7
clone size: few
CDR3 DNA: TGTGCCAGCGAACGACGTGTCTACGAGCAGTACTTC
CDR3 protein: CASERRVYEQYF

V gene: TRBV6-6
D gene: TRBD1
J gene: TRBJ2-3
clone size: many
CDR3 DNA: TGTGCCAGCAGCCCGACAGGGTTAAAGCAGTATTTT
CDR3 protein: CASSPTGLKQYF

V gene: TRBV28
D gene: TRBD2
J gene: TRBJ2-2
clone size: few
CDR3 DNA: TGTGCCAGCAGTTTACGGCCGGGGAGGGATACCGGGGAGCTGTTTTTT
CDR3 protein: CASSLRPGRDTGELFF